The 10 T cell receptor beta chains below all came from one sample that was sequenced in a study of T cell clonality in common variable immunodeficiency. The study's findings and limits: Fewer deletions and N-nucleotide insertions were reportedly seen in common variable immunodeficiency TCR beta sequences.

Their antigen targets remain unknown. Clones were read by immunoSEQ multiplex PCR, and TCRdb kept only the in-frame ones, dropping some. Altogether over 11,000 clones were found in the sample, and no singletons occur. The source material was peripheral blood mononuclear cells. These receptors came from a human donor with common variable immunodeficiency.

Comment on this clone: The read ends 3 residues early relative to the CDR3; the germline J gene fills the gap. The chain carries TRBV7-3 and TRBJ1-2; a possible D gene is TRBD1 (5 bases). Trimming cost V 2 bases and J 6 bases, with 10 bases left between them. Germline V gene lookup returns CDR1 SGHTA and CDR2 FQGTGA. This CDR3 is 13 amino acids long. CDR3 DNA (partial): TGTGCCAGCAGCTTACGTCAGGGCCATGGC. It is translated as CASSLRQGHG. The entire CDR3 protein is CASSLRQGHGYTF.

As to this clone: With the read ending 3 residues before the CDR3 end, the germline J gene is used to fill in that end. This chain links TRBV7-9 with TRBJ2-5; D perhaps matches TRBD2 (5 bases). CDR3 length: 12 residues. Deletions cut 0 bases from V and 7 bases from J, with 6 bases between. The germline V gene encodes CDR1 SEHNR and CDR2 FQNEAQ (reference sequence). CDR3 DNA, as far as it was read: TGTGCCAGCAGCTTAGCTGCGGGGACC. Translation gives CASSLAAGT. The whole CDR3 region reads CASSLAAGTQYF. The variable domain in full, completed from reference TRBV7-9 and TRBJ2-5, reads DTGVSQNPRHKITKRGQNVTFRCDPISEHNRLYWYRQTLGQGPEFLTYFQNEAQLEKSRLLSDRFSAERPKGSFSTLEIQRTEQGDSAMYLCASSLAAGTQYFGPGTRLLVL.

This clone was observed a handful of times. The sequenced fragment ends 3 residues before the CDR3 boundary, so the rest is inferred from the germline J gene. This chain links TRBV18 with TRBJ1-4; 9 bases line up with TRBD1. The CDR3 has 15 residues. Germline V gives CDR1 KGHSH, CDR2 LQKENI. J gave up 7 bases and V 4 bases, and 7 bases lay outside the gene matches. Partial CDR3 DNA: TGTGCCAGCTCACGATGGACAGGGGAGGTTGAAAAA. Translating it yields CASSRWTGEVEK. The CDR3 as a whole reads CASSRWTGEVEKLFF.

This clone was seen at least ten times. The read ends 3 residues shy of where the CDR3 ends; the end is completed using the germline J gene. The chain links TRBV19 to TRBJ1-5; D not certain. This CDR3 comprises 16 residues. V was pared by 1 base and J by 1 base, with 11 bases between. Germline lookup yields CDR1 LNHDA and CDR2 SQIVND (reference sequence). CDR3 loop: CASSIGRRASNQPQHF. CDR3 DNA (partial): TGTGCCAGTAGTATAGGGCGGCGAGCAAGCAATCAGCCC.

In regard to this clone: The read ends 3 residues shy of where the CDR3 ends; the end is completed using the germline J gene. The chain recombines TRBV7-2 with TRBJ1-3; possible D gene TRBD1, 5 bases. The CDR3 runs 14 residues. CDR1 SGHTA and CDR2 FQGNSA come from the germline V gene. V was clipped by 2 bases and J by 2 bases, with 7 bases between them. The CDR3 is CASSLKGTGNTIYF. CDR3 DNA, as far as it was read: TGTGCCAGCAGCTTAAAGGGGACTGGAAACACC.

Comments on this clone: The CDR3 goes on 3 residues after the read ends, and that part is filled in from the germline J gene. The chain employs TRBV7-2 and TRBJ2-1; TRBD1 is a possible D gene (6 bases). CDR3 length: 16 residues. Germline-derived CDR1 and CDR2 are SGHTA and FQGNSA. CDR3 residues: CASRLALGTIYNEQFF. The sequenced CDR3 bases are TGTGCAAGTCGCTTAGCCCTCGGGACAATCTACAATGAG.

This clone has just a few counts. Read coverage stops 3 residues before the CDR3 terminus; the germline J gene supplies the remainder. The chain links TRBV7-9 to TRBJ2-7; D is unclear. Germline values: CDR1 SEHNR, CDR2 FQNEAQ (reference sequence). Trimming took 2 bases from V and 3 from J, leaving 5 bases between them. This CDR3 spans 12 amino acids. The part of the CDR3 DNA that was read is TGTGCCAGCAGCTTATACGGCTACGAG. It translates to CASSLYGYE. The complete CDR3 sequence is CASSLYGYEQYF.

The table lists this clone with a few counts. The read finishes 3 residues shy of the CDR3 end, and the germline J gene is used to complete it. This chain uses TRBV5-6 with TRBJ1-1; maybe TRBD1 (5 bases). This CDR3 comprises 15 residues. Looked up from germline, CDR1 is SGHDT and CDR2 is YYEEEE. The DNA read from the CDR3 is TGTGCCAGCAGCTTGGATCGGTGGGGCGGAAGAGAA. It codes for CASSLDRWGGRE. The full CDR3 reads CASSLDRWGGREAFF.

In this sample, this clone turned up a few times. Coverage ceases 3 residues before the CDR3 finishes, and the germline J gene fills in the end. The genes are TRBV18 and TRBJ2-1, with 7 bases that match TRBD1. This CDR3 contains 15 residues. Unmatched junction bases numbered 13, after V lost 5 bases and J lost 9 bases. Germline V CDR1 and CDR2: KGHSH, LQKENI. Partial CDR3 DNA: TGTGCCAGCTCATCACTATTAGACAGGGCCGGTGAG. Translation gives CASSSLLDRAGE. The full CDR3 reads CASSSLLDRAGEQFF.

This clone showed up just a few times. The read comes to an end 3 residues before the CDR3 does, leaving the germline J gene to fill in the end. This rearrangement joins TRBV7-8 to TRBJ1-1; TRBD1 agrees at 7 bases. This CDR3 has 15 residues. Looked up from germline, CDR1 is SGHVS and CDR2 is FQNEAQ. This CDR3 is CASSLQTGLGVGAFF. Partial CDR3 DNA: TGTGCCAGCAGCTTACAGACAGGGTTAGGGGTCGGA.